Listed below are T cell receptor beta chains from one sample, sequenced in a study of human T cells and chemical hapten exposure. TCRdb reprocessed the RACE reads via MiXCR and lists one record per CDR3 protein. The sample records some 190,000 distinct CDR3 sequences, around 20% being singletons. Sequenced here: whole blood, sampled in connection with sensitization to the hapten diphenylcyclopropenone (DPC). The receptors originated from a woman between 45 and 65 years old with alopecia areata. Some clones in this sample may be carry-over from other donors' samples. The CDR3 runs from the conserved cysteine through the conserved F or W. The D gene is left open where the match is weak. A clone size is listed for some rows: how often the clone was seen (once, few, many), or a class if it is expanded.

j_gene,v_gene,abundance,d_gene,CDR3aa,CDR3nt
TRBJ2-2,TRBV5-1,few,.,CASSFGTLGDTGELFF,TGCGCCAGCAGCTTTGGGACTTTGGGAGACACCGGGGAGCTGTTTTTT
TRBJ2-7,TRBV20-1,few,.,CSAHREWQYF,TGCAGTGCCCACAGGGAGTGGCAGTACTTC
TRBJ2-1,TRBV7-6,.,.,CASSLTRKGYNEQFF,TGTGCCAGCAGCCTGACTCGGAAGGGGTACAATGAGCAGTTCTTC
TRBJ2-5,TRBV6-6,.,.,CASTITQGIQETQYF,TGTGCCAGCACCATAACCCAGGGAATCCAAGAGACCCAGTACTTC
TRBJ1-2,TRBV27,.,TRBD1,CASSLLGQGAHGYTF,TGTGCCAGCAGTTTATTAGGGCAGGGGGCACATGGCTACACCTTC
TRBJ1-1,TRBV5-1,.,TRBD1,CASSLGGQGRNEAFF,TGCGCCAGCAGCCTCGGGGGACAGGGGAGGAATGAAGCTTTCTTT
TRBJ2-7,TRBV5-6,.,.,CASSLGSSGYEQYF,TGTGCCAGCAGCTTGGGATCCTCCGGTTACGAGCAGTACTTC
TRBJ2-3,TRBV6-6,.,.,CASSYAAASTDTQYF,TGTGCCAGCAGTTACGCCGCTGCTAGCACAGATACGCAGTATTTT
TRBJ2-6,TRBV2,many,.,CASSEQGAGANVLTF,TGTGCCAGCAGTGAACAGGGAGCCGGGGCCAACGTCCTGACTTTC
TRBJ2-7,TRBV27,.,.,CASTRGPPFYEQYF,TGTGCCAGCACCAGGGGACCCCCCTTCTACGAGCAGTACTTC
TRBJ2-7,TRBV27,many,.,CASSSKTGGNEQYF,TGTGCCAGCAGTTCAAAGACTGGGGGAAACGAGCAGTACTTC
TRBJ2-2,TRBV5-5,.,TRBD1,CASSLAGGAGTGELFF,TGTGCCAGCAGCTTGGCAGGGGGCGCGGGCACCGGGGAGCTGTTTTTT
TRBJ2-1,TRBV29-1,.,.,CSAHSFSYNEQFF,TGCAGCGCTCATAGTTTCTCCTACAATGAGCAGTTCTTC
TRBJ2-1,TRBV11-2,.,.,CASSSRGYEQFF,TGTGCCAGCAGCTCGAGGGGCTATGAGCAGTTCTTC
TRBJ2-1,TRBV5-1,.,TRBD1,CASSLDGTAGDEQFF,TGCGCCAGCAGCTTGGATGGGACAGCCGGCGATGAGCAGTTCTTC
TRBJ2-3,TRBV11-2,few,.,CASSSPRTDTQYF,TGTGCCAGCAGCTCACCAAGGACAGATACGCAGTATTTT
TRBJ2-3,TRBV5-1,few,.,CASSSNRVADTQYF,TGCGCCAGCAGCAGCAACAGGGTTGCAGATACGCAGTATTTT
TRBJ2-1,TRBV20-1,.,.,CSAIPLGGLWDPTNEQFF,TGCAGTGCTATCCCTTTGGGCGGATTGTGGGACCCGACCAATGAGCAGTTCTTC
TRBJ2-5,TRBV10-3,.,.,CAISDPPSETQYF,TGTGCCATCAGTGACCCCCCTTCCGAGACCCAGTACTTC
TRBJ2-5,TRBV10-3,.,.,CAISEPSGGADQETQYF,TGTGCCATCAGTGAGCCGTCTGGGGGGGCGGACCAAGAGACCCAGTACTTC
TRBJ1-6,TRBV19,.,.,CASSTNREAGSPLHF,TGTGCCAGTAGTACTAACAGGGAGGCTGGATCACCCCTCCACTTT
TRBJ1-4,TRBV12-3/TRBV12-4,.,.,CASSGQVNEKLFF,TGTGCCAGCAGCGGACAAGTTAATGAAAAACTGTTTTTT
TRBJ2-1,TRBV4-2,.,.,CASSPPDVGEQFF,TGTGCCAGCAGCCCGCCCGATGTGGGTGAGCAGTTCTTC
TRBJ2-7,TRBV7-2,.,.,CASTPGGVSSYEQYF,TGTGCCAGCACCCCCGGGGGAGTTAGCTCCTACGAGCAGTACTTC
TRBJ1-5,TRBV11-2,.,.,CASSLSGGYQPQHF,TGTGCCAGCAGCTTATCCGGGGGATACCAGCCCCAGCATTTT
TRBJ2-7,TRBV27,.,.,CASSFERGSYEQYF,TGTGCCAGCAGTTTCGAAAGGGGCTCCTACGAGCAGTACTTC
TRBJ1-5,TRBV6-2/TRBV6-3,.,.,CASSPHRVQPQHF,TGTGCCAGCAGTCCCCACAGGGTTCAGCCCCAGCATTTT
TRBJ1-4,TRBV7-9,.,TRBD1,CASSLRQGLSVGNEKLFF,TGTGCCAGCAGCCTAAGACAGGGGCTGTCGGTGGGTAATGAAAAACTGTTTTTT
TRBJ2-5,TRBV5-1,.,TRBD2,CASSRTPSRDYLQETQYF,TGCGCCAGCAGCCGAACTCCCAGCCGGGACTACCTACAAGAGACCCAGTACTTC